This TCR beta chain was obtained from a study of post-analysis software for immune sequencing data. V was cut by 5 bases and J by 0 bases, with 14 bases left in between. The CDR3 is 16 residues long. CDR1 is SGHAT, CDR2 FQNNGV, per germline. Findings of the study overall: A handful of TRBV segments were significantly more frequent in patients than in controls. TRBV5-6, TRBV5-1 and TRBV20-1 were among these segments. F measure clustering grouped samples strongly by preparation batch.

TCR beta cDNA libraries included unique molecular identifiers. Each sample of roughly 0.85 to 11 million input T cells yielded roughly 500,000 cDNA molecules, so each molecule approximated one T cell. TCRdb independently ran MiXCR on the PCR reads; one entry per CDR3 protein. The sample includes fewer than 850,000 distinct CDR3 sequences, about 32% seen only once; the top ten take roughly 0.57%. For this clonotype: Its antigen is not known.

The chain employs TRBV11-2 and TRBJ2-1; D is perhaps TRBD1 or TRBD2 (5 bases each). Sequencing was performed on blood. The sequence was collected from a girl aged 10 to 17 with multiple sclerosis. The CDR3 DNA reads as TGTGCCAGCAGCGGAGGTGGGGCCAGCTCCTACAATGAGCAGTTCTTC. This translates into CASSGGGASSYNEQFF.